One sample yielded the 20 T cell receptor beta chains listed below, sequenced in a study of post-analysis software for immune sequencing data. Regarding the study as a whole: In patients, TRBV5-6, TRBV5-1 and TRBV20-1 belonged to roughly 5 TRBV segments found more frequently than in controls.

TCR beta cDNA libraries had unique molecular identifiers. TCRdb re-called the PCR reads through MiXCR, storing one row per CDR3 protein. Counted here are hundreds of thousands of distinct CDR3 sequences, 30% occurring once; the ten biggest clones make up more than 0.55%. These receptors have no identified antigens. Sequencing was done on a sample of blood. The receptors come from a girl aged 5 to 17 with multiple sclerosis.

In regard to this clonotype: One end of the junction is discordant with germline, which a read error may explain. The gene calls are TRBV29-1 and TRBJ2-7, with a possible D match to TRBD1 (6 bases). Germline assignment: CDR1 SQVTM and CDR2 ANQGSEA. The CDR3 is 14 residues long. The CDR3 DNA follows: TGTAGCGCCAACCGTGACAGGTCCAGAGAGGCCCAGTACTTC. It yields the protein CSANRDRSREAQYF.

The chain links TRBV6-6 to TRBJ2-3, with D hard to call. Germline V CDR1 and CDR2: MNHNY, SVGAGI (reference sequence). The CDR3 is made up of 15 amino acids. Trimming took off 8 bases at V and 0 bases at J, with 15 bases between the two ends. Here the CDR3 reads CASAKGRSSTDTQYF. In DNA form, the CDR3 reads TGTGCCAGCGCTAAAGGGCGGTCTAGCACAGATACGCAGTATTTT.

The gene calls are TRBV7-8 and TRBJ2-2; 13 positions match TRBD2. V shed 5 bases and J 6 bases; nucleotides not matched to a gene: 12. Germline V gene sequence: CDR1 SGHVS, CDR2 FQNEAQ. There are 18 residues in the CDR3. Here the CDR3 DNA reads TGTGCCAGCAGCCCCTTACTAGCGGGAGGGACGGTCGCCGGGGAGCTGTTTTTT. It yields the protein CASSPLLAGGTVAGELFF.

This clonotype was detected many times. The chain combines TRBV10-3 with TRBJ2-3; 8 positions agree with TRBD1. The CDR3 sequence is 15 residues long. CDR1 is ENHRY and CDR2 is SYGVKD in the germline V gene. V shed 7 bases and J 3 bases; nucleotides not matched to a gene: 9. The CDR3 nucleotides read TGTGCCATCACTGCGACAGGGGAAGGAACAGATACGCAGTATTTT. Amino acids: CAITATGEGTDTQYF.

This clonotype has more than one count but fewer than ten. The rearrangement uses TRBV20-1 and TRBJ2-1; 13 bases map to TRBD2. This CDR3 contains 14 residues. Germline V gene sequence: CDR1 DFQATT, CDR2 SNEGSKA (reference sequence). Trimming removed 4 bases from V and 6 bases from J; junction bases left unmatched: 3. The CDR3 nucleotides are TGCAGTGCTACAGGACTAGCGGGAGTCAATGAGCAGTTCTTC. This sequence encodes CSATGLAGVNEQFF.

This clonotype was found a few times. V is TRBV5-1 and J is TRBJ2-7; TRBD2 agrees at 7 bases. The CDR3 spans 15 residues. Germline V gene lookup returns CDR1 SGHRS and CDR2 YFSETQ. Trimming took 1 base from V and 6 from J; bases not matched to a gene: 10. CDR3: CASSLIPGRDGEQYF. Written as DNA, the CDR3 is TGCGCCAGCAGCTTGATCCCAGGGAGGGACGGCGAGCAGTACTTC.

This clonotype was detected once. This chain connects TRBV20-1 to TRBJ2-2, with unresolved D. Trimming removed 3 bases at V and 1 base at J, with 6 bases between. CDR3 length equals 13 residues. CDR1 is DFQATT, CDR2 SNEGSKA, per germline (reference sequence). This chain's CDR3 is CSARFGNTGELFF. CDR3 bases: TGCAGTGCTAGGTTCGGGAACACCGGGGAGCTGTTTTTT.

The chain recombines TRBV6-5 with TRBJ2-1, with TRBD2 matching over 7 bases. Germline assignment: CDR1 MNHEY and CDR2 SVGAGI. The V gene end was trimmed by 0 bases and the J gene end by 5 bases; junction bases not matched to a gene: 4. CDR3 length: 15 amino acids. The CDR3 nucleotides are TGTGCCAGCAGTTACTCGGCTAGCGGAAACAATGAGCAGTTCTTC. It is translated as CASSYSASGNNEQFF.

This clonotype was seen a handful of times. The V gene is TRBV6-5, the J gene TRBJ2-3; D uncertain. This CDR3 contains 14 residues. Germline-derived CDR1 and CDR2 are MNHEY and SVGAGI. The ends were cut back, 0 bases at V and 2 bases at J, with 6 bases in the middle. Written as DNA, the CDR3 is TGTGCCAGCAGTTACTCTGGGGTCACAGATACGCAGTATTTT. As protein: CASSYSGVTDTQYF.

This clonotype was recorded once. The missing conserved phenylalanine or tryptophan at the end of this CDR3 makes a read error likely. The chain couples TRBV7-9 to TRBJ1-5; D gene unclear. The V end was cut by 5 bases, the J end by 3 bases, with 5 bases between. Germline loops: CDR1 SEHNR, CDR2 FQNEAQ (reference sequence). The length of the CDR3 is 12 residues. DNA for the CDR3: TGTGCCAGCAGCGAAAACAATCAGCCCCAGCATTCT. Translated: CASSENNQPQHS.

The gene calls are TRBV7-2 and TRBJ2-7, with D possibly being TRBD1 (6 bases). The CDR3 consists of 14 residues. Trimming left V 4 bases short and J 6 bases short, with 16 bases between. Germline V gene lookup returns CDR1 SGHTA and CDR2 FQGNSA. CDR3 sequence: CASSSQGRGSEQYF. The CDR3 region has the DNA TGTGCCAGCAGCTCCCAGGGCAGGGGATCCGAGCAGTACTTC.

Only a few counts were recorded for this clonotype. The chain joins TRBV11-2 to TRBJ2-5; tentative D call: TRBD2 (5 bases). This CDR3 spans 12 amino acids. The V end lost 5 bases, the J end lost 11 bases, and 15 bases lay between the germline ends. Per the germline V gene, CDR1 is SGHAT and CDR2 is FQNNGV. CDR3 coding DNA: TGTGCCAGCAGCGAAACTAGTTTCCGGCAGTACTTC. Protein: CASSETSFRQYF.

A few counts support this clonotype. The V and J genes are TRBV20-1 and TRBJ2-5; the match to TRBD2 covers 13 bases. Germline values: CDR1 DFQATT, CDR2 SNEGSKA (reference sequence). There are 15 residues in the CDR3. Trimming at V came to 5 bases and at J to 4 bases, leaving 7 bases not matched to a gene. The CDR3 region has the DNA TGCAGTGCTGCGGTGAGACTAGCGGGGGGAGAGACCCAGTACTTC. Translated: CSAAVRLAGGETQYF.

This chain uses TRBV6-1 with TRBJ1-4; no clear D gene. There are 13 residues in the CDR3. With 1 base removed from V and 7 bases from J, the gap between germline ends came to 7 bases. The germline gives CDR1 MNHNS, CDR2 SASEGT. The CDR3 is CASSEVQFEKLFF. The DNA of the CDR3 is TGTGCCAGCAGTGAAGTTCAGTTTGAAAAACTGTTTTTT.

The table lists this clonotype with a few counts. The V gene is TRBV20-1, the J gene TRBJ2-3; weak D call: TRBD2 (5 bases). The CDR3 spans 16 residues. Germline V gives CDR1 DFQATT, CDR2 SNEGSKA (reference sequence). The germline V and J ends were trimmed by 1 base and 1 base, with 15 bases remaining between them. The DNA of the CDR3 is TGCAGTGCTAGAGGGGTTGAACGGGATGGCACAGATACGCAGTATTTT. Protein sequence: CSARGVERDGTDTQYF.

The chain is built from TRBV7-2 and TRBJ1-1, with 7 nucleotides matching TRBD1. The CDR3 runs to 14 residues. With V trimmed by 6 bases and J by 1 base, 5 bases remained unmatched. Germline-derived CDR1 and CDR2 are SGHTA and FQGNSA. The CDR3: CASRGGPQNTEAFF. In DNA form, the CDR3 reads TGTGCCAGCAGAGGGGGCCCCCAGAACACTGAAGCTTTCTTT.

This clonotype was seen a few times. The chain employs TRBV7-9 and TRBJ2-5; D unclear. The J call is uncertain, as TRBJ2-7 better fits the DNA end. Germline CDR1 and CDR2: SEHNR and FQNEAQ (reference sequence). The CDR3 runs 13 residues. The CDR3 reads CASSSTQKYEQYF. The CDR3 coding sequence is TGTGCCAGCAGCTCGACCCAAAAGTACGAGCAGTACTTC.

In regard to this clonotype: The CDR3 does not close with the conserved phenylalanine or tryptophan, likely indicating a read error. This chain connects TRBV5-6 to TRBJ2-1; 12 positions agree with TRBD2. Germline CDR1 is SGHDT and CDR2 is YYEEEE. The CDR3 consists of 17 residues. J was trimmed by 1 base and V by 4 bases; bases with no gene match: 6. CDR3 DNA: TGTGCCAGCAGCCCTAGCGGGAGGGCCCATTCCTACAATGAGCAGTTCGTC. Protein product: CASSPSGRAHSYNEQFV.

This clonotype was picked up one time. The chain combines TRBV20-1 with TRBJ1-2, with D perhaps TRBD1 (5 bases). The CDR3 extends over 18 amino acids. The ends were cut back, 1 base at V and 8 bases at J, with 29 bases in the middle. Germline values: CDR1 DFQATT, CDR2 SNEGSKA (reference sequence). The CDR3 sequence: CSARVGPLNRSSHRGYTF. CDR3 sequence (DNA): TGCAGTGCTAGAGTGGGACCTCTGAATCGTTCTTCGCATCGGGGCTACACCTTC.

The chain is built from TRBV7-2 and TRBJ1-6; no firm D call. The ends were cut back, 3 bases at V and 10 bases at J, with 13 bases in the middle. This CDR3 is 14 amino acids long. CDR1 is SGHTA and CDR2 is FQGNSA in the germline V gene. As DNA, the CDR3 is TGTGCCAGCAGCTTGGTTCCGGGTCGCTCACCCCTCCACTTT. Protein sequence: CASSLVPGRSPLHF.